These 25 T cell receptor beta chains were all obtained from the same sample, sequenced in a study of beta chain features in type 1 diabetes. Expressed TCRB transcripts got sequenced, as all isolated RNA was reverse transcribed. The repertoire was sequenced with immunoSEQ multiplex PCR; TCRdb's copy has only in-frame clones and lacks some. Of 390,000 or so clones listed, roughly 14% were seen once; the top ten hold roughly 0.038%. Sequenced sample: naive CD4+ T cells from blood. All receptors come from a man younger than 40 in good health.

This clone showed up just a few times. The gene calls are TRBV11-3 and TRBJ2-1, with 7 bases lining up with TRBD2. The CDR3 spans 14 residues. J lost 10 bases, V lost 5 bases, and 11 bases had no gene match. Germline CDR1 reads SGHNT; CDR2 reads YENEEA. The CDR3 loop reads CASSPPRLAEEQFF. CDR3 DNA: TGTGCCAGCAGCCCGCCACGACTAGCAGAGGAGCAGTTCTTC.

Only a few counts were recorded for this clone. The chain joins TRBV5-1 to TRBJ2-1; the match to TRBD2 covers 11 bases. There are 16 residues in the CDR3. From germline, CDR1 is SGHRS and CDR2 YFSETQ. Trimming took 1 base from V and 4 from J; bases not matched to a gene: 4. CDR3 in amino acids: CASSLSLAGGYNEQFF. The CDR3 region has the DNA TGCGCCAGCAGCTTGTCGCTAGCGGGAGGTTACAATGAGCAGTTCTTC.

This clone was observed a few times. This chain links TRBV5-1 with TRBJ1-5; no reliable D call. Trimming took off 0 bases at V and 5 bases at J, with 9 bases between the two ends. This CDR3 comprises 14 residues. Germline values: CDR1 SGHRS, CDR2 YFSETQ. DNA of the CDR3: TGCGCCAGCAGCTTGGACGGGAGAGATCAGCCCCAGCATTTT. Translation: CASSLDGRDQPQHF.

The rearrangement uses TRBV13 and TRBJ1-1; no definite D call. Germline CDR1 is PRHDT and CDR2 is FYEKMQ (reference sequence). The CDR3 covers 15 residues. V lost 3 bases to trimming and J lost 2 bases, with 13 bases between them. DNA for the CDR3: TGTGCCAGCAGCTTTCAGTGGAGGAGAAACACTGAAGCTTTCTTT. Translated: CASSFQWRRNTEAFF.

V is TRBV19 and J is TRBJ2-1, with D possibly TRBD2 on 5 matching bases. The CDR3 sequence is 18 residues long. Between the trimmed V and J ends, which lost 3 bases and 0 bases, there was a span of 18 bases. Germline V lookup: CDR1 LNHDA, CDR2 SQIVND (reference sequence). The CDR3 is CASSISPLGRSSYNEQFF. DNA of the CDR3: TGTGCCAGTAGTATCAGTCCACTAGGGCGCAGCTCCTACAATGAGCAGTTCTTC.

The table lists this clone with a few counts. V is TRBV19 and J is TRBJ2-6; D remains ambiguous. Germline V gene sequence: CDR1 LNHDA, CDR2 SQIVND (reference sequence). CDR3 size: 15 residues. Trimming took 6 bases from V and 0 from J, leaving 9 bases between them. The CDR3 DNA reads as TGTGCCAGTAGCCGAGGAAGCTCTGGGGCCAACGTCCTGACTTTC. It encodes CASSRGSSGANVLTF.

CDR3 DNA: TGTGCCAGCAGTGAAATGTGGGGGGTCCCAAATACGCAGTATTTT. This encodes CASSEMWGVPNTQYF. V is TRBV2 and J is TRBJ2-3, with D tentatively TRBD2 (6 bases). This CDR3 has 15 amino acids. Germline V CDR1 and CDR2: SNHLY, FYNNEI. Trimming stripped 2 bases from V and 7 bases from J, with 16 bases between.

This clone was counted only a few times. V usage is TRBV7-9 and J usage is TRBJ2-1; D may be TRBD2 (6 bases). V lost 5 bases, J lost 7 bases, and 15 bases lay in between. The CDR3 contains 14 residues. Germline V gene data show CDR1 as SEHNR and CDR2 as FQNEAQ (reference sequence). The CDR3 nucleotides read TGTGCCAGCAGCCAGGGACTCGAAATGAATGAGCAGTTCTTC. Its translation: CASSQGLEMNEQFF.

This clone was seen more than once but under ten times. The chain is built from TRBV29-1 and TRBJ2-1; possibly TRBD2 for D (6 bases). Germline assignment: CDR1 SQVTM and CDR2 ANQGSEA. The CDR3 length is 12 residues. V was clipped by 4 bases and J by 10 bases, with 14 bases between them. The chain's CDR3 is CSVVPAGREQFF. The DNA of the CDR3 is TGCAGCGTTGTTCCTGCGGGGCGGGAGCAGTTCTTC.

The chain is built from TRBV2 and TRBJ2-3; a possible D gene is TRBD2 (7 bases). The CDR3 loop spans 15 amino acids. CDR1 and CDR2 (germline): SNHLY, FYNNEI. The ends were cut back, 2 bases at V and 7 bases at J, with 16 bases in the middle. CDR3 sequence reads: CASSETRGGLNTQYF. Written as DNA, the CDR3 is TGTGCCAGCAGTGAAACGAGGGGGGGCTTAAATACGCAGTATTTT.

CDR3 sequence reads: CASSFSGRSAEQYV. CDR3 DNA: TGTGCCAGCAGCTTCAGTGGGAGGTCCGCCGAGCAGTACGTC. The chain joins TRBV11-1 to TRBJ2-7, with D possibly being TRBD2 (6 bases). This CDR3 is built from 14 residues. Germline V gene data show CDR1 as SGHAT and CDR2 as FQDESV (reference sequence). Trimming pared 3 bases from V and 6 bases from J, leaving 15 bases between.

The table lists this clone with a few counts. The V gene is TRBV29-1, the J gene TRBJ2-3; possible D gene TRBD2, 6 bases. The ends were cut back, 7 bases at V and 1 base at J, with 15 bases in the middle. The CDR3 loop spans 14 amino acids. Germline loops: CDR1 SQVTM, CDR2 ANQGSEA. The chain's CDR3 is CSAAAGSGTDTQYF. CDR3 bases: TGCAGCGCCGCTGCGGGGTCCGGCACAGATACGCAGTATTTT.

This clone showed up just a few times. CDR3 sequence: CASSLEGTVSEQYF. The CDR3 DNA follows: TGCGCCAGCAGCTTGGAGGGGACAGTCTCCGAGCAGTACTTC. This chain joins TRBV5-1 and TRBJ2-7, with TRBD1 identical over 7 bases. V lost 0 bases and J lost 6; bases outside the gene matches: 6. Germline CDR1 SGHRS, CDR2 YFSETQ. The CDR3 runs to 14 residues.

This chain joins TRBV19 and TRBJ2-2; D remains ambiguous. Germline V lookup: CDR1 LNHDA, CDR2 SQIVND (reference sequence). This CDR3 has 12 residues. Deletions cut 8 bases from V and 6 bases from J, with 10 bases between. The CDR3 spells CASGFESGELFF. The CDR3 bases are TGTGCCAGTGGGTTTGAGTCCGGGGAGCTGTTTTTT.

This clone was seen more than once but under ten times. The chain carries TRBV5-8 and TRBJ2-7, with D possibly matching TRBD2 (5 bases). CDR1 is SGHTS, CDR2 YDEGEE, per germline. The CDR3 runs to 13 residues. V shed 0 bases and J shed 3 bases, with 7 bases lying between them. The CDR3 bases are TGTGCCAGCAGCTTGGGACGGGACTACGAGCAGTACGTC. This sequence encodes CASSLGRDYEQYV.

The rearrangement uses TRBV27 and TRBJ2-1, with 10 bases identical to TRBD1. Germline CDR1 MNHEY, CDR2 SMNVEV (reference sequence). V lost 6 bases to trimming and J lost 5 bases; unmatched junction nucleotides: 7. The CDR3 totals 15 residues. The CDR3 bases are TGTGCCAGCAGCTCAGACAGGGGGCCCGACAATGAGCAGTTCTTC. This codes for CASSSDRGPDNEQFF.

The table lists this clone with a few counts. The chain couples TRBV15 to TRBJ1-2, with 8 bases aligning to TRBD1. The CDR3 extends over 14 amino acids. After removal of 4 bases from V and 8 bases from J, the junction contained 9 bases not matched to a gene. Looked up from germline, CDR1 is LNHNV and CDR2 is YYDKDF (reference sequence). CDR3 DNA: TGTGCCACCAGCAACCCCGGGACAGGCCGAGGCTACACCTTC. The encoded protein is CATSNPGTGRGYTF.

This clone appeared a few times. The chain uses TRBV29-1 and TRBJ2-5; 7 bases are a match to TRBD1. This CDR3 comprises 12 residues. The germline CDR1 and CDR2 sequences are SQVTM and ANQGSEA. Trimming took 4 bases from V and 5 from J; bases not matched to a gene: 4. The CDR3 is CSVGTGGETQYF. The CDR3 DNA reads as TGCAGCGTTGGGACAGGCGGGGAGACCCAGTACTTC.

This clone was seen a few times. This chain uses TRBV23-1 with TRBJ2-7; TRBD1 aligns across 7 bases. TRBV23-1 is given ORF status, its function remaining uncertain. V shed 5 bases, J shed 4 bases, and the junction held 2 bases outside the gene matches. CDR3 length: 12 residues. The DNA for the CDR3 is TGCGCCAGCAGTTTGACAGGGTACGAGCAGTACTTC. Residues: CASSLTGYEQYF.

The V and J genes are TRBV7-2 and TRBJ2-1; 10 bases agree with TRBD2. Per the germline V gene, CDR1 is SGHTA and CDR2 is FQGNSA. CDR3 size: 14 residues. Trimming at V came to 5 bases and at J to 7 bases, leaving 5 bases not matched to a gene. The CDR3 region is CASSGGTSANEQFF. CDR3 DNA sequence: TGTGCCAGCAGCGGAGGGACTAGCGCAAATGAGCAGTTCTTC.

The CDR3 DNA follows: TGTGCCAGCAGCTCCCACAGGGGAGGGAGGGAGACCCAGTACTTC. Its translation: CASSSHRGGRETQYF. The chain uses TRBV7-2 and TRBJ2-5, with D perhaps assigned TRBD1 or TRBD2 (7 bases each). The germline V and J ends were trimmed by 4 bases and 5 bases, with 17 bases remaining between them. The CDR3 loop spans 15 amino acids. Germline V lookup: CDR1 SGHTA, CDR2 FQGNSA.

The rearrangement joins TRBV25-1 to TRBJ2-1; D remains unclear. V lost 2 bases and J 9 bases, leaving 14 bases between the germline ends. Germline V CDR1 and CDR2: MGHDK, SYGVNS. The CDR3 is 14 residues long. CDR3 nucleotide sequence: TGTGCCAGCAGTGAAGACCAGTCGACCATTGAGCAGTTCTTC. This codes for CASSEDQSTIEQFF.

This sequence joins TRBV6-5 and TRBJ2-7, with 7 bases fitting TRBD1. Looked up from germline, CDR1 is MNHEY and CDR2 is SVGAGI. V dropped 0 bases and J dropped 4; count of bases not matched to a gene: 9. This CDR3 comprises 16 residues. The CDR3 coding sequence is TGTGCCAGCAGTTACTCGGGGTCGGGACAGAGATACGAGCAGTACTTC. Encoded protein: CASSYSGSGQRYEQYF.

This clone has just a few counts. The rearrangement links TRBV5-1 to TRBJ2-3; TRBD1 aligns across 7 bases. The V and J ends lost 2 bases and 2 bases, in that order; junction bases with no gene match: 8. The CDR3 covers 16 residues. Germline values: CDR1 SGHRS, CDR2 YFSETQ. CDR3 DNA: TGCGCCAGCAGCTTCGGACAGGAGAAATCCACAGATACGCAGTATTTT. It codes for CASSFGQEKSTDTQYF.

The genes are TRBV30 and TRBJ1-2; no reliable D call. V lost 4 bases to trimming and J lost 0 bases, with 15 bases between them. Germline loops: CDR1 GTSNPN, CDR2 SVGIG (reference sequence). The CDR3 is 15 amino acids. CDR3: CAWTRRQATNYGYTF. The CDR3 nucleotides are TGTGCCTGGACCAGGCGGCAGGCGACTAACTATGGCTACACCTTC.